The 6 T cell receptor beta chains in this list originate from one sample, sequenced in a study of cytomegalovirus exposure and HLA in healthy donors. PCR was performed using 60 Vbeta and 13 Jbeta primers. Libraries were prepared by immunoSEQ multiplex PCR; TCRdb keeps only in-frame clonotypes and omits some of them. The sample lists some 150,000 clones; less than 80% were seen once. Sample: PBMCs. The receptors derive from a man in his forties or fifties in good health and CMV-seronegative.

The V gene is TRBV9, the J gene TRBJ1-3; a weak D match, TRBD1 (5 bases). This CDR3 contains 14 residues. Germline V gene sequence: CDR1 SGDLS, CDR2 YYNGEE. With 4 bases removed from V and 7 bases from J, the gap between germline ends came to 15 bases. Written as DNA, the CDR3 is TGTGCCAGCAGCAGAAGCGGGGGACCGAACACCATATATTTT. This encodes CASSRSGGPNTIYF.

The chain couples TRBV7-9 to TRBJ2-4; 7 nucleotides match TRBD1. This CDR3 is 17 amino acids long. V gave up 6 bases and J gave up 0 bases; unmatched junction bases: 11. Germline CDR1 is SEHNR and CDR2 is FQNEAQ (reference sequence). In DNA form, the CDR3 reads TGTGCCAGCAGTTTAAGAACAGGGGCGGTAGCCAAAAACATTCAGTACTTC. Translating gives CASSLRTGAVAKNIQYF.

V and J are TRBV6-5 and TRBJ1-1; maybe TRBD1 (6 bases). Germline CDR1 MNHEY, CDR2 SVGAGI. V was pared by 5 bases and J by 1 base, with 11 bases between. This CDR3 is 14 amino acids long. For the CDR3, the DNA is TGTGCCAGCAGTCGGAACAGGGAGAACACTGAAGCTTTCTTT. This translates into CASSRNRENTEAFF.

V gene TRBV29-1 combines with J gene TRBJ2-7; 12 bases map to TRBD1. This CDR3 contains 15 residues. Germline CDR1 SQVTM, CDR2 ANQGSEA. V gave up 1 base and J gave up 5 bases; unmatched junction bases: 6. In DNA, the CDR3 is TGCAGCGTTGAAGCCCGGGGACAGGGGGCTCACGAGCAGTACTTC. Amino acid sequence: CSVEARGQGAHEQYF.

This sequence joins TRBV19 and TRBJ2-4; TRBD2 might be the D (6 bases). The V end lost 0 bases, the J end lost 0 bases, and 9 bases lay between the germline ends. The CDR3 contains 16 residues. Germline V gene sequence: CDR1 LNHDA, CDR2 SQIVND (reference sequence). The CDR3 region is CASSIDGGIAKNIQYF. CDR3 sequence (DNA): TGTGCCAGTAGTATAGATGGGGGGATAGCCAAAAACATTCAGTACTTC. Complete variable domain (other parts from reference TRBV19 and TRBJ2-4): DGGITQSPKYLFRKEGQNVTLSCEQNLNHDAMYWYRQDPGQGLRLIYYSQIVNDFQKGDIAEGYSVSREKKESFPLTVTSAQKNPTAFYLCASSIDGGIAKNIQYFGAGTRLSVL.

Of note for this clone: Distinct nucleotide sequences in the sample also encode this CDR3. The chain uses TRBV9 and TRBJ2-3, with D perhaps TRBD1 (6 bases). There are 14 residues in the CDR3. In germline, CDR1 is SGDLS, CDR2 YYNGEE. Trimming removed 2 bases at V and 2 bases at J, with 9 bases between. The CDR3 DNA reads TGTGCCAGCAGCGTTGGACAGTCCACAGATACGCAGTATTTT. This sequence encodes CASSVGQSTDTQYF.